The subject of this entry is one TCR beta chain. Its antigen is still unknown. Time point in this sample: patch test 1, 2 weeks after DPC sensitization. Treatment: therapeutic diphenylcyclopropenone sensitization with weekly scalp DPC. The sample comes from a study of human T cells and chemical hapten exposure. Study-wide background: The study sensitized with 2% DPC on a 2 cm by 2 cm patch of upper inner arm skin. TCR yields differed between samples (mainly from small differences in pooled library volume).

General study points: Among expanded TCRs, significantly more large CDR3 similarity clusters formed than among controls.

The authors' processing: Ranging from about 20,000 to 690,600, TCR counts per sample had a median value of roughly 96,000. MiXCR, run by TCRdb on the RACE reads, gives a single entry per CDR3 protein. These V and J calls derive from TCRdb rather than the authors' analysis. Of around 380,000 distinct CDR3 sequences in the sample, approximately 5.1% were seen once. Germline CDR1 SGHTA, CDR2 FQGTGA. The CDR3 has 14 amino acids. Trimming pared 4 bases from V and 1 base from J, leaving 10 bases between. This sequence was found in a woman between 45 and 60 years old with alopecia areata. Some clones in this sample may be carry-over from other donors' samples. Sequenced here: whole blood, sampled in connection with sensitization to the hapten diphenylcyclopropenone (DPC). V is TRBV7-3 and J is TRBJ1-1, with D possibly TRBD1 on 6 matching bases. CDR3 coding DNA: TGTGCCAGCAGCTCGGGACACCCGAACACTGAAGCTTTCTTT. It codes for CASSSGHPNTEAFF.